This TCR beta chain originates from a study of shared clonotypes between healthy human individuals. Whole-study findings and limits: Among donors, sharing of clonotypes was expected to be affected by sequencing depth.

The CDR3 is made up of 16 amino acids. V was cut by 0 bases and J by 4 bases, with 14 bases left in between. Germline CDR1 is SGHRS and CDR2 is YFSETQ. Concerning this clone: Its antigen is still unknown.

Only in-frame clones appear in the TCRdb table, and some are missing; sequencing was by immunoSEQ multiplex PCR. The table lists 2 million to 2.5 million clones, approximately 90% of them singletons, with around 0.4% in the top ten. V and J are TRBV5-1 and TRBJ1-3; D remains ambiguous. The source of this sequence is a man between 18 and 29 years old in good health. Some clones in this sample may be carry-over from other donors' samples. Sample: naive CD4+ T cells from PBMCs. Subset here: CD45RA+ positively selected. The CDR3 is CASSLVGVRAGNTIYF. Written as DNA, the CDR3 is TGCGCCAGCAGCTTGGTGGGTGTAAGGGCCGGAAACACCATATATTTT.